This TCR beta chain was identified during a study of blood T cell repertoires in COVID-19. Study-wide background: T cells, B-cell-depleted T cells, or PBMCs supplied cDNA or gDNA.

As handled by the study authors: Reference gene primers were amplified, and this amplification served to estimate nucleated cell counts. Sequenced by immunoSEQ multiplex PCR; TCRdb stores in-frame clones only, minus some. V, J and clone size were drawn from that table, and D and trimming were deduced from the DNA. The sample lists 400,000 to 500,000 clones, about 88% occurring once. Germline V gene lookup returns CDR1 SEHNR and CDR2 FQNEAQ (reference sequence). This CDR3 comprises 15 residues. Trimming left V 5 bases short and J 0 bases short, with 14 bases between. The rearrangement joins TRBV7-9 to TRBJ2-7; no clear D gene. This clonotype was obtained from a woman between 18 and 30 years old who had been exposed to COVID-19. The sample was PBMCs or T cells enriched from blood (not recorded which). Written as DNA, the CDR3 is TGTGCCAGCAGCCAGACATATTCGCCCTCCTACGAGCAGTACTTC. Residues: CASSQTYSPSYEQYF.